Presented here are 7 T cell receptor beta chains from one specimen sequenced in a study of neurological immune-mediated disorders. TCRdb re-analysed the 5' RACE reads in MiXCR, keeping a single row per CDR3 protein. The sample shows 45,000 or so distinct CDR3 sequences, about 6% of them seen only once. Sample: CD4+ T cells from blood. The source of these receptors is a middle-aged woman in good health.

This clonotype was recorded many times. The V gene is TRBV21-1, the J gene TRBJ1-6. TRBV21-1 is shown as a pseudogene. The CDR3 totals 15 residues. The CDR3 region has the DNA TGTGCCAGCAGCAATTCAACAGAACATAATTCACCCCTCCACTTT. It codes for CASSNSTEHNSPLHF.

This clonotype was picked up a small number of times. This CDR3 reads CASSGDLTTGGTEAFF. CDR3 coding DNA: TGTGCCAGCAGTGGTGACCTTACTACAGGGGGCACTGAAGCTTTCTTT. The chain combines TRBV2 with TRBJ1-1; 8 nucleotides line up with TRBD1. V gave up 4 bases and J gave up 4 bases; unmatched junction bases: 11. CDR3 length equals 16 residues. Germline V lookup: CDR1 SNHLY, CDR2 FYNNEI.

There are many counts of this clonotype. V gene TRBV5-1 combines with J gene TRBJ1-1; tentative D call: TRBD1 (5 bases). With 4 bases removed from V and 6 bases from J, the gap between germline ends came to 10 bases. In germline, CDR1 is SGHRS, CDR2 YFSETQ. The CDR3 length is 12 residues. The chain's CDR3 is CASSPPGPEAFF. For the CDR3, the DNA is TGCGCCAGCAGCCCCCCGGGGCCTGAAGCTTTCTTT.

This clonotype was detected many times. This chain joins TRBV11-2 and TRBJ1-1; D possibly corresponds to TRBD1 (6 bases). With 1 base removed from V and 0 bases from J, the gap between germline ends came to 15 bases. This CDR3 has 17 amino acids. Germline V gene data show CDR1 as SGHAT and CDR2 as FQNNGV. Here the CDR3 DNA reads TGTGCCAGCAGCTTAGGTCGAACATACAGGGTGAACACTGAAGCTTTCTTT. Translating gives CASSLGRTYRVNTEAFF.

This clonotype appeared many times. The J gene is TRBJ2-5, the V gene TRBV9; the match to TRBD1 covers 9 bases. CDR1 is SGDLS and CDR2 is YYNGEE in the germline V gene. V dropped 4 bases and J dropped 1; count of bases not matched to a gene: 8. This CDR3 is built from 16 residues. The CDR3 sequence is CASSPTDRGRQETQYF. For the CDR3, the DNA is TGTGCCAGCAGCCCGACGGACAGGGGACGCCAAGAGACCCAGTACTTC.

This clonotype was counted ten times or more. The chain joins TRBV28 to TRBJ2-7; 14 nucleotides line up with TRBD2. CDR3 length equals 16 residues. Trimming removed 10 bases from V and 0 bases from J; junction bases left unmatched: 8. Germline CDR1 and CDR2: MDHEN and SYDVKM. CDR3 DNA: TGTGCCAAGGGACTAGCGGGAGTGACAACCTCCTACGAGCAGTACTTC. Its protein is CAKGLAGVTTSYEQYF.

This clonotype was counted at least ten times. The chain employs TRBV7-2 and TRBJ2-1, with 7 bases lining up with TRBD2. Looked up from germline, CDR1 is SGHTA and CDR2 is FQGNSA. The CDR3 is made up of 17 amino acids. V trimming: 5 bases; J trimming: 2 bases; junction bases outside the gene matches: 12. The DNA for the CDR3 is TGTGCCAGCAGCCCGGTTTTGGCGGGAGAAACCTACAATGAGCAGTTCTTC. This translates into CASSPVLAGETYNEQFF.